The next 6 T cell receptor beta chains were all read from a single sample in a study of shared clonotypes between healthy human individuals. Clones were read by immunoSEQ multiplex PCR, and TCRdb kept only the in-frame ones, dropping some. This sample has more than 2 million clones, with more than 90% found just once. Material: naive CD4+ T cells sorted from blood. Subset of the sample: CD45RA+ positively selected. The receptors were gathered from a man in his late teens or twenties in good health.

The V call is TRBV10-2, the J call TRBJ2-2; 7 bases match TRBD1. CDR3 length equals 17 residues. The V segment lost 7 bases and the J segment 4 bases; nucleotides outside the gene matches: 15. In germline, CDR1 is WSHSY, CDR2 SAAADI. The CDR3 bases are TGCGCCAGCAAGAAGGGGGCCAATTTAATGGCCACCGGGGAGCTGTTTTTT. Translating it yields CASKKGANLMATGELFF.

The rearrangement uses TRBV28 and TRBJ2-7; D could derive from TRBD1 or TRBD2 (6 bases each). CDR3 length: 12 residues. V lost 8 bases and J 6 bases, leaving 14 bases between the germline ends. Germline V gene lookup returns CDR1 MDHEN and CDR2 SYDVKM. CDR3 DNA sequence: TGTGCCAGCGGACAGTTGGGAGGCGAGCAGTACTTC. This codes for CASGQLGGEQYF.

The V gene is TRBV6-5, the J gene TRBJ2-7; 7 bases align to TRBD1. The CDR3 is made up of 14 amino acids. J gave up 6 bases and V 6 bases, and 11 bases lay outside the gene matches. Per germline, CDR1 MNHEY and CDR2 SVGAGI. The CDR3 loop reads CASRTLTGDGEQYF. In nucleotides, the CDR3 is TGTGCCAGCAGGACCCTAACAGGGGACGGCGAGCAGTACTTC.

V gene TRBV30 combines with J gene TRBJ2-7; tentative D call: TRBD1 (5 bases). V was cut by 2 bases and J by 4 bases, with 9 bases left in between. The CDR3 totals 12 residues. In germline, CDR1 is GTSNPN, CDR2 SVGIG (reference sequence). The CDR3 protein is CAWSLGDYEQYF. Written as DNA, the CDR3 is TGTGCCTGGAGTCTAGGGGATTACGAGCAGTACTTC.

The gene calls are TRBV6-5 and TRBJ1-4; D may be TRBD1 (5 bases). Between the trimmed V and J ends, which lost 8 bases and 5 bases, there was a span of 12 bases. Per germline, CDR1 MNHEY and CDR2 SVGAGI. The CDR3 contains 13 residues. The CDR3 region is CASSPGTNEKLFF. CDR3 coding DNA: TGTGCCAGCTCGCCGGGGACGAATGAAAAACTGTTTTTT.

The rearrangement links TRBV27 to TRBJ1-6; possible D gene TRBD1, 5 bases. The CDR3 is 14 residues long. The V end lost 2 bases, the J end lost 6 bases, and 8 bases lay between the germline ends. Germline values: CDR1 MNHEY, CDR2 SMNVEV (reference sequence). In DNA, the CDR3 is TGTGCCAGCAGTTTAGGGGGTAGTAATTCACCCCTCCACTTT. Its translation: CASSLGGSNSPLHF.